Each of the 27 T cell receptor beta chains below was sequenced from the same sample in a study of a mutant IDH1 vaccine in newly diagnosed glioma. Produced via immunoSEQ multiplex PCR; TCRdb's table is partial and in-frame only. The sample shows approximately 50,000 clones, roughly four fifths of them seen only once. Specified time point: week 47, end of study. Every single dose of the vaccine, 300 ug of mutant IDH1 20-mer peptide, came with topical imiquimod. These receptors lack a known antigen. This material consisted of PBMCs, taken from a glioma patient whose treatment included an IDH1 peptide vaccine. These receptors came from a woman between 45 and 65 years old with glioma.

The rearrangement uses TRBV5-1 and TRBJ1-6; D unclear. Between the trimmed V and J ends, which lost 0 bases and 7 bases, there was a span of 11 bases. CDR1 and CDR2 from the germline V gene are SGHRS and YFSETQ. The CDR3 loop spans 15 amino acids. The CDR3 protein is CASSLDGIRNSPLHF. As DNA, the CDR3 is TGCGCCAGCAGCTTGGATGGGATAAGGAATTCACCCCTCCACTTT.

The V and J genes are TRBV6-4 and TRBJ1-5; D is possibly TRBD1 (5 bases). The V gene lost 2 bases and the J gene lost 6 bases, with 14 bases spanning the gap. The CDR3 has 15 residues. The germline gives CDR1 MRHNA, CDR2 SNTAGT. The chain's CDR3 is CASSDLGGPGQPQHF. In nucleotides, the CDR3 is TGTGCCAGCAGTGACCTCGGGGGTCCGGGTCAGCCCCAGCATTTT.

In this sample, this clone turned up a few times. The rearrangement links TRBV19 to TRBJ1-1; no clear D. The germline V and J ends were trimmed by 3 bases and 1 base, with 0 bases remaining between them. This CDR3 comprises 11 residues. Per germline, CDR1 LNHDA and CDR2 SQIVND (reference sequence). The CDR3 sequence is CASSMNTEAFF. The CDR3 DNA follows: TGTGCCAGTAGTATGAACACTGAAGCTTTCTTT.

The chain recombines TRBV7-9 with TRBJ2-2; 10 positions match TRBD1. V trimming: 1 base; J trimming: 5 bases; junction bases outside the gene matches: 4. Germline lookup yields CDR1 SEHNR and CDR2 FQNEAQ (reference sequence). The CDR3 has 16 amino acids. Written as DNA, the CDR3 is TGTGCCAGCAGCTTAGGGACAGGGGGGATGACCGGGGAGCTGTTTTTT. This sequence encodes CASSLGTGGMTGELFF.

The chain is built from TRBV12-5 and TRBJ2-5; D not resolved. The CDR3 length is 12 residues. Germline assignment: CDR1 LGHNT and CDR2 FRNRAP. V shed 7 bases and J shed 14 bases, with 20 bases lying between them. The chain's CDR3 is CASAQTDGPLYF. CDR3 in DNA: TGTGCTAGTGCTCAAACGGACGGGCCCCTTTACTTC.

V usage is TRBV18 and J usage is TRBJ2-7; tentatively, D is TRBD1 (6 bases). The V gene lost 0 bases and the J gene lost 7 bases, with 19 bases spanning the gap. The CDR3 is 16 residues long. Per germline, CDR1 KGHSH and CDR2 LQKENI. This chain's CDR3 is CASSPPGTSSILEQYF. The CDR3 nucleotides are TGTGCCAGCTCACCACCTGGGACATCGAGCATATTGGAGCAGTACTTC.

The chain carries TRBV30 and TRBJ1-2; maybe TRBD1 (5 bases). The CDR3 consists of 14 residues. CDR1 GTSNPN and CDR2 SVGIG come from the germline V gene (reference sequence). The V end was cut by 2 bases, the J end by 7 bases, with 17 bases between. The CDR3 nucleotides read TGTGCCTGGAGTCCCGTTCCGGGGCCCGGTGGCTACACCTTC. This encodes CAWSPVPGPGGYTF.

The J gene is TRBJ2-3, the V gene TRBV30; 7 bases align to TRBD1. From germline, CDR1 is GTSNPN and CDR2 SVGIG (reference sequence). This CDR3 has 15 residues. V lost 3 bases to trimming and J lost 1 base; unmatched junction nucleotides: 7. The CDR3 region is CAWSVDRVGTDTQYF. For the CDR3, the DNA is TGTGCCTGGAGCGTCGACAGGGTCGGCACAGATACGCAGTATTTT.

The chain couples TRBV5-4 to TRBJ2-5, with a tentative D call TRBD1 (5 bases). CDR3 length: 18 residues. The V end lost 4 bases, the J end lost 0 bases, and 22 bases lay between the germline ends. Germline CDR1 is SGHNT and CDR2 is YYREEE (reference sequence). The CDR3 region is CASSATAGQGYYQETQYF. The CDR3, as DNA: TGTGCCAGCAGCGCCACAGCCGGGCAGGGCTACTACCAAGAGACCCAGTACTTC.

This clone is a singleton in its sample. The chain combines TRBV29-1 with TRBJ1-4; no reliable D call. CDR1 and CDR2 (germline): SQVTM, ANQGSEA. The V gene lost 7 bases and the J gene lost 8 bases, with 17 bases spanning the gap. CDR3 size: 13 residues. The CDR3 here is CSGKSGSREKLFF. The CDR3 DNA sequence: TGCAGCGGCAAATCGGGGAGTCGCGAAAAACTGTTTTTT.

V usage is TRBV21-1 and J usage is TRBJ1-5. TRBV21-1 corresponds to a pseudogene. The CDR3 consists of 14 residues. Written as DNA, the CDR3 is TGTGCCGGCCGTGGAGGGGTTAGCAATCAGCCCCAGCATTTT. It yields the protein CAGRGGVSNQPQHF.

The rearrangement joins TRBV5-6 to TRBJ2-1; D possibly uses TRBD1 or TRBD2 (5 bases each). Trimming cost V 0 bases and J 4 bases, with 11 bases left between them. The CDR3 is made up of 15 amino acids. Germline V gene lookup returns CDR1 SGHDT and CDR2 YYEEEE. CDR3 bases: TGTGCCAGCAGCTTGGGGGGGTTTGGGTACAATGAGCAGTTCTTC. Its protein is CASSLGGFGYNEQFF.

V gene TRBV4-2 combines with J gene TRBJ1-4, with D perhaps matching TRBD1 (5 bases). The V end was cut by 0 bases, the J end by 7 bases, with 12 bases between. Germline loops: CDR1 LGHNA, CDR2 YNFKEQ. The CDR3 runs 15 residues. CDR3 DNA: TGTGCCAGCAGCCAAGATAGCGGGGGGAGTGAAAAACTGTTTTTT. Translation: CASSQDSGGSEKLFF.

This clone was found a few times. V and J are TRBV28 and TRBJ1-1; no definite D call. V lost 6 bases, J lost 4 bases, and 15 bases lay in between. CDR3 size: 14 residues. CDR1 is MDHEN and CDR2 is SYDVKM in the germline V gene. The CDR3 reads CASSLVGYGTEAFF. The CDR3 bases are TGTGCCAGCAGCCTGGTGGGGTATGGCACTGAAGCTTTCTTT.

This rearrangement joins TRBV4-1 to TRBJ2-3; D may match TRBD1 or TRBD2 (5 bases each). The length of the CDR3 is 14 residues. Germline lookup yields CDR1 MGHRA and CDR2 YSYEKL. Between the trimmed V and J ends, which lost 4 bases and 2 bases, there was a span of 10 bases. The CDR3, as DNA: TGCGCCAGCAGCCTCCGAGGGGACACAGATACGCAGTATTTT. Protein sequence: CASSLRGDTDTQYF.

J is TRBJ1-1 and V is TRBV25-1, with D uncertain. With 2 bases removed from V and 1 base from J, the gap between germline ends came to 5 bases. The CDR3 covers 13 residues. Per the germline V gene, CDR1 is MGHDK and CDR2 is SYGVNS. Written as DNA, the CDR3 is TGTGCCAGCAGTGAAATCAAGAACACTGAAGCTTTCTTT. This sequence encodes CASSEIKNTEAFF.

This clone was detected only once. The V and J genes are TRBV30 and TRBJ1-1, with a tentative D call TRBD1 (5 bases). The germline V gene has CDR1 GTSNPN and CDR2 SVGIG (reference sequence). The CDR3 extends over 13 amino acids. Trimming left V 4 bases short and J 3 bases short, with 12 bases between. The CDR3 DNA is TGTGCCTGGAAGGTCAGGGTAGACACTGAAGCTTTCTTT. It encodes CAWKVRVDTEAFF.

The chain recombines TRBV2 with TRBJ2-7; D remains unclear. CDR1 SNHLY and CDR2 FYNNEI come from the germline V gene. Trimming took off 9 bases at V and 8 bases at J, with 14 bases between the two ends. This CDR3 region has 11 residues. The CDR3 DNA reads TGTGCCAGTACCGTTTTCGGGCAGCAGTACTTC. It codes for CASTVFGQQYF. The full variable domain, completed using reference TRBV2 and TRBJ2-7, is EPEVTQTPSHQVTQMGQEVILRCVPISNHLYFYWYRQILGQKVEFLVSFYNNEISEKSEIFDDQFSVERPDGSNFTLKIRSTKLEDSAMYFCASTVFGQQYFGPGTRLTVT.

V gene TRBV6-1 combines with J gene TRBJ2-1, with TRBD1 as a possible D gene (5 bases). Looked up from germline, CDR1 is MNHNS and CDR2 is SASEGT. The germline V and J ends were trimmed by 7 bases and 1 base, with 14 bases remaining between them. The CDR3 spans 15 residues. CDR3 amino acids: CASTSTASSYNEQFF. CDR3 DNA sequence: TGTGCCAGCACCTCGACAGCCTCGTCCTACAATGAGCAGTTCTTC.

This sequence joins TRBV6-6 and TRBJ1-1, with D uncertain. The CDR3 extends over 15 amino acids. The germline V gene encodes CDR1 MNHNY and CDR2 SVGAGI (reference sequence). Deletions cut 6 bases from V and 1 base from J, with 15 bases between. CDR3 region: CASSAPGKSNTEAFF. In DNA form, the CDR3 reads TGTGCCAGCAGCGCACCTGGAAAATCGAACACTGAAGCTTTCTTT.

This chain connects TRBV4-1 to TRBJ1-1; a possible D gene is TRBD1 (6 bases). The length of the CDR3 is 15 residues. Trimming stripped 1 base from V and 2 bases from J, with 11 bases between. Germline values: CDR1 MGHRA, CDR2 YSYEKL. The CDR3 region has the DNA TGCGCCAGCAGCCAAGTCGGGACACAAAACACTGAAGCTTTCTTT. Its protein is CASSQVGTQNTEAFF.

The gene calls are TRBV5-8 and TRBJ1-5; TRBD1 aligns across 8 bases. CDR3 length: 16 amino acids. Germline lookup yields CDR1 SGHTS and CDR2 YDEGEE. V dropped 3 bases and J dropped 0; count of bases not matched to a gene: 5. CDR3 in DNA: TGTGCCAGCAGCTCCGACAGGGGCTATAGCAATCAGCCCCAGCATTTT. Translating it yields CASSSDRGYSNQPQHF. Full variable domain (remainder filled in from reference TRBV5-8 and TRBJ1-5): EAGVTQSPTHLIKTRGQQATLRCSPISGHTSVYWYQQALGLGLQFLLWYDEGEERNRGNFPPRFSGRQFPNYSSELNVNALELEDSALYLCASSSDRGYSNQPQHFGDGTRLSIL.

The V and J genes are TRBV30 and TRBJ1-4; the match to TRBD1 covers 9 bases. Germline assignment: CDR1 GTSNPN and CDR2 SVGIG (reference sequence). The CDR3 spans 15 residues. V lost 1 base, J lost 5 bases, and 5 bases stayed unmatched. CDR3 in DNA: TGTGCCTGGAGTGCCGGGACAGGGAGAAATGAAAAACTGTTTTTT. It is translated as CAWSAGTGRNEKLFF.

The rearrangement joins TRBV5-4 to TRBJ2-7, with D uncertain. The CDR3 loop spans 15 amino acids. Germline lookup yields CDR1 SGHNT and CDR2 YYREEE (reference sequence). The V end lost 4 bases, the J end lost 3 bases, and 17 bases lay between the germline ends. The CDR3 DNA reads as TGTGCCAGCAGCCCATCGGCGGCAAATCGCTACGAGCAGTACTTC. This codes for CASSPSAANRYEQYF.

A word on this clone: Distinct nucleotide sequences in the sample also encode this CDR3. V gene TRBV5-1 combines with J gene TRBJ2-3; TRBD2 aligns across 15 bases. From germline, CDR1 is SGHRS and CDR2 YFSETQ. This CDR3 contains 17 residues. The J segment lost 2 bases and the V segment lost 0 bases, leaving 1 base of the junction unmatched. The CDR3 DNA is TGCGCCAGCAGCTTGGGGACTAGCGGGGGGGCCACAGATACGCAGTATTTT. It specifies CASSLGTSGGATDTQYF.

The chain has TRBV7-9 and TRBJ1-5; D is ambiguous. CDR1 is SEHNR and CDR2 is FQNEAQ in the germline V gene (reference sequence). Trimming took 4 bases from V and 3 from J, leaving 10 bases between them. The length of the CDR3 is 14 residues. The CDR3 loop is CASSSGGVNQPQHF. The DNA of the CDR3 is TGTGCCAGCAGCTCAGGCGGGGTCAATCAGCCCCAGCATTTT.

This chain connects TRBV9 to TRBJ1-2; a possible D gene is TRBD1 (5 bases). The CDR3 is made up of 14 amino acids. Trimming pared 0 bases from V and 7 bases from J, leaving 13 bases between. Looked up from germline, CDR1 is SGDLS and CDR2 is YYNGEE. Written as DNA, the CDR3 is TGTGCCAGCAGCGTAGCGCAGGGTGGATCTGGCTACACCTTC. This codes for CASSVAQGGSGYTF.